Shown below are 32 T cell receptor beta chains from a single sample sequenced in a study of blood T cell repertoires in COVID-19. TCRdb's copy holds only in-frame clones and misses some; the assay was immunoSEQ multiplex PCR. The sample gives about 67,000 clones, 87% of which show up once; approximately 5% is in the top ten. The sample was peripheral blood. These receptors originate from a man aged 50 to 60 with active COVID-19.

The rearrangement joins TRBV7-2 to TRBJ1-2, with a possible D match to TRBD1 (6 bases). The CDR3 extends over 14 amino acids. The V end lost 3 bases, the J end lost 0 bases, and 8 bases lay between the germline ends. Germline CDR1 is SGHTA and CDR2 is FQGNSA. CDR3 in amino acids: CASSFRTANYGYTF. CDR3 DNA: TGTGCCAGCAGCTTCAGGACAGCTAACTATGGCTACACCTTC.

This clone is classed as medium-sized (0.01 to 0.1%). Its ends do not fully match the called genes, so a read error is possible. The J gene is TRBJ1-2, the V gene TRBV20-1, with D perhaps matching TRBD1 (5 bases). Per the germline V gene, CDR1 is DFQATT and CDR2 is SNEGSKA (reference sequence). The CDR3 loop spans 11 amino acids. The CDR3 loop is CSATPGLMYLF. The CDR3 region has the DNA TGCAGTGCTACCCCGGGACTTATGTATCTTTTC.

The table lists this clone with a few counts. V usage is TRBV7-2 and J usage is TRBJ2-7; 10 bases agree with TRBD1. The length of the CDR3 is 14 residues. The germline gives CDR1 SGHTA, CDR2 FQGNSA. The J segment lost 6 bases and the V segment lost 5 bases, leaving 7 bases of the junction unmatched. DNA for the CDR3: TGTGCCAGCAGCCCCCGACAGGGGGCGAGCGAGCAGTACTTC. Protein product: CASSPRQGASEQYF.

This chain links TRBV6-4 with TRBJ2-1; 9 positions agree with TRBD2. Trimming took 1 base from V and 4 from J; bases not matched to a gene: 5. CDR3 length equals 16 residues. In germline, CDR1 is MRHNA, CDR2 SNTAGT. CDR3 sequence: CASSDYSGSGYNEQFF. The CDR3 bases are TGTGCCAGCAGTGACTATAGCGGGAGTGGGTACAATGAGCAGTTCTTC.

The J gene is TRBJ1-4, the V gene TRBV18; 8 bases align to TRBD1. V was clipped by 3 bases and J by 5 bases; unmatched bases: 14. The CDR3 has 18 amino acids. The germline V gene encodes CDR1 KGHSH and CDR2 LQKENI. The CDR3 region is CASSPSRGPGRTNEKLFF. DNA for the CDR3: TGTGCCAGCTCACCTAGCAGGGGGCCCGGGCGGACGAATGAAAAACTGTTTTTT.

This clone has just a few counts. One junction end disagrees with the germline gene, perhaps due to a read error. The genes are TRBV18 and TRBJ1-1; D is uncertain. CDR1 and CDR2 (germline): KGHSH, LQKENI. The CDR3 has 13 residues. The CDR3 nucleotides are TGTGCCAGCTCTCCACAAGCGAACACTGAAGCTTTCTTT. It translates to CASSPQANTEAFF.

This clone was seen once. The chain carries TRBV6-5 and TRBJ1-2; 7 bases match TRBD1. Germline V CDR1 and CDR2: MNHEY, SVGAGI. The CDR3 consists of 14 residues. With 9 bases clipped from V and 3 bases from J, the junction kept 10 bases outside the gene matches. CDR3 residues: CASCPTGLYYGYTF. As DNA, the CDR3 is TGTGCCAGTTGCCCGACAGGGTTGTACTATGGCTACACCTTC.

This chain links TRBV19 with TRBJ2-1, with 11 positions matching TRBD2. Germline trimming cut 5 bases from V and 0 bases from J; bases unmatched to any gene: 3. This CDR3 has 16 residues. CDR1 and CDR2 from the germline V gene are LNHDA and SQIVND (reference sequence). CDR3 residues: CASSGTSGSSYNEQFF. In nucleotides, the CDR3 is TGTGCCAGTAGTGGTACTAGCGGGAGCTCCTACAATGAGCAGTTCTTC.

The chain carries TRBV6-5 and TRBJ2-7; 9 bases align to TRBD1. The length of the CDR3 is 15 residues. The V segment lost 6 bases and the J segment 5 bases; nucleotides outside the gene matches: 11. Germline CDR1 and CDR2: MNHEY and SVGAGI. CDR3 amino acids: CASRYHRDRDNEQYF. The CDR3 DNA follows: TGTGCCAGCAGGTATCACCGGGACAGGGATAACGAGCAGTACTTC.

This clone was observed a few times. The V gene is TRBV3-1 (or the pseudogene TRBV3-2), the J gene TRBJ2-7, with a possible D match to TRBD2 (5 bases). The CDR3 consists of 11 residues. V dropped 7 bases and J dropped 6 bases, with 10 bases sitting between them. Germline CDR1 is LGHDT and CDR2 is YNNKEL (reference sequence). The DNA for the CDR3 is TGTGCCAGCACCCGGGGAGTCGAGCAGTACTTC. Its translation is CASTRGVEQYF.

This clone occurred once. This sequence joins TRBV5-1 and TRBJ2-7; 8 nucleotides agree with TRBD1. The CDR3 has 15 amino acids. The V and J ends lost 4 bases and 7 bases, in that order; junction bases with no gene match: 13. The V gene's germline CDR1 is SGHRS and CDR2 YFSETQ. The CDR3 here is CASSTAGGPTGEQYF. The CDR3 coding sequence is TGCGCCAGCAGCACGGCAGGGGGCCCGACCGGGGAGCAGTACTTC.

This clone appeared a single time. The CDR3 protein is CASSVGQGDYGYTF. CDR3 coding DNA: TGTGCCAGCAGCGTCGGACAGGGGGACTATGGCTACACCTTC. The rearrangement links TRBV9 to TRBJ1-2; 10 bases map to TRBD1. Per the germline V gene, CDR1 is SGDLS and CDR2 is YYNGEE. The CDR3 totals 14 residues. The ends lost 2 bases at V and 3 bases at J; junction bases unmatched: 1. Complete variable domain (other parts from reference TRBV9 and TRBJ1-2): DSGVTQTPKHLITATGQRVTLRCSPRSGDLSVYWYQQSLDQGLQFLIQYYNGEERAKGNILERFSAQQFPDLHSELNLSSLELGDSALYFCASSVGQGDYGYTFGSGTRLTVV.

This chain connects TRBV5-1 to TRBJ2-7; D gene unclear. This CDR3 is built from 14 residues. The V end lost 6 bases, the J end lost 0 bases, and 13 bases lay between the germline ends. Germline CDR1 is SGHRS and CDR2 is YFSETQ. For the CDR3, the DNA is TGCGCCAGCACTTCCGACTCGAGCTCCTACGAGCAGTACTTC. It codes for CASTSDSSSYEQYF.

The CDR3: CASKMTSGATGELFF. The DNA for the CDR3 is TGTGCCAGCAAAATGACTAGCGGGGCCACCGGGGAGCTGTTTTTT. The chain combines TRBV2 with TRBJ2-2; 11 bases agree with TRBD2. This CDR3 spans 15 amino acids. Germline values: CDR1 SNHLY, CDR2 FYNNEI. Trimming removed 7 bases from V and 4 bases from J; junction bases left unmatched: 5.

CDR3: CASSSFGTGIVYEQYF. The CDR3, as DNA: TGTGCCAGCAGCTCCTTTGGGACAGGGATTGTCTACGAGCAGTACTTC. The chain combines TRBV13 with TRBJ2-7; 9 nucleotides match TRBD1. V was pared by 4 bases and J by 3 bases, with 10 bases of the junction left unmatched. The CDR3 is 16 residues long. The V gene's germline CDR1 is PRHDT and CDR2 FYEKMQ (reference sequence).

The rearrangement links TRBV30 to TRBJ2-5, with a weak D call TRBD1 (5 bases). The CDR3 contains 13 residues. Germline CDR1 GTSNPN, CDR2 SVGIG (reference sequence). Trimming took 1 base from V and 0 from J, leaving 6 bases between them. In DNA, the CDR3 is TGTGCCTGGAGTGCAGGGTACCAAGAGACCCAGTACTTC. Its translation is CAWSAGYQETQYF.

The rearrangement links TRBV7-9 to TRBJ2-2; 7 nucleotides match TRBD1. This CDR3 is built from 16 residues. Germline V gives CDR1 SEHNR, CDR2 FQNEAQ (reference sequence). J was trimmed by 7 bases and V by 0 bases; bases with no gene match: 8. CDR3 in DNA: TGTGCCAGCAGCTTAGCGCGGGCACAGGGGCTCGGGGAGCTGTTTTTT. Amino acid sequence: CASSLARAQGLGELFF.

The chain couples TRBV28 to TRBJ1-1, with D unclear. V was cut by 1 base and J by 7 bases, with 13 bases left in between. Germline lookup yields CDR1 MDHEN and CDR2 SYDVKM. This CDR3 region has 14 residues. The CDR3 loop is CASSLSPRRGEAFF. The CDR3 nucleotides read TGTGCCAGCAGTTTATCCCCCCGGCGGGGTGAAGCTTTCTTT.

The rearrangement links TRBV6-6 to TRBJ1-2; D may be TRBD1 (5 bases). The ends were cut back, 6 bases at V and 8 bases at J, with 16 bases in the middle. The CDR3 has 13 residues. Per germline, CDR1 MNHNY and CDR2 SVGAGI (reference sequence). Here the CDR3 DNA reads TGTGCCAGCAGCCCCGACGGGGGAAGCGGCTACACCTTC. Translation: CASSPDGGSGYTF.

The chain combines TRBV5-4 with TRBJ2-7; 8 bases align to TRBD1. The CDR3 totals 15 residues. Losses at the gene ends were 3 bases for V and 0 bases for J; bases not matched to a gene: 5. In germline, CDR1 is SGHNT, CDR2 YYREEE (reference sequence). CDR3 sequence reads: CASSSITGGSYEQYF. The DNA for the CDR3 is TGTGCCAGCAGCTCAATAACAGGGGGCTCCTACGAGCAGTACTTC. The whole variable domain, filled in from reference TRBV5-4 and TRBJ2-7, reads ETGVTQSPTHLIKTRGQQVTLRCSSQSGHNTVSWYQQALGQGPQFIFQYYREEENGRGNFPPRFSGLQFPNYSSELNVNALELDDSALYLCASSSITGGSYEQYFGPGTRLTVT.

The V and J genes are TRBV2 and TRBJ2-7; D is unresolved. This CDR3 is 13 amino acids long. The V gene's germline CDR1 is SNHLY and CDR2 FYNNEI. V was clipped by 3 bases and J by 0 bases, with 6 bases between them. CDR3 DNA sequence: TGTGCCAGCAGTGAGCAGGTCTCCTACGAGCAGTACTTC. Amino acid sequence: CASSEQVSYEQYF.

The J gene is TRBJ2-7, the V gene TRBV6-5, with 8 bases fitting TRBD2. Per the germline V gene, CDR1 is MNHEY and CDR2 is SVGAGI. The CDR3 spans 15 residues. The J segment lost 4 bases and the V segment lost 6 bases, leaving 11 bases of the junction unmatched. CDR3 coding DNA: TGTGCCAGCAGCCCCCCGGGGACTAGACAATACGAGCAGTACTTC. This sequence encodes CASSPPGTRQYEQYF.

This clone occurred a few times. This chain joins TRBV18 and TRBJ2-7; TRBD1 might be the D (6 bases). Germline-derived CDR1 and CDR2 are KGHSH and LQKENI. The CDR3 contains 13 residues. Between the trimmed V and J ends, which lost 4 bases and 5 bases, there was a span of 12 bases. The DNA of the CDR3 is TGTGCCAGCTCACAAATTGGGGGCCACGAGCAGTACTTC. It encodes CASSQIGGHEQYF.

The chain is built from TRBV3-1 (or the pseudogene TRBV3-2) and TRBJ2-3, with D possibly TRBD2 on 5 matching bases. Germline lookup yields CDR1 LGHDT and CDR2 YNNKEL (reference sequence). The CDR3 contains 14 residues. The ends were cut back, 4 bases at V and 1 base at J, with 9 bases in the middle. The CDR3 DNA is TGTGCCAGCAGCCCCTGGACTGGCACAGATACGCAGTATTTT. It yields the protein CASSPWTGTDTQYF.

This chain uses TRBV19 with TRBJ2-2; 7 nucleotides agree with TRBD1. The CDR3 consists of 15 residues. V lost 1 base, J lost 6 bases, and 5 bases stayed unmatched. CDR1 and CDR2 (germline): LNHDA, SQIVND (reference sequence). The chain's CDR3 is CASSIGGGAPGELFF. As DNA, the CDR3 is TGTGCCAGTAGTATAGGAGGGGGCGCTCCCGGGGAGCTGTTTTTT.

The chain employs TRBV7-8 and TRBJ2-2, with TRBD2 matching 8 bases. The CDR3 length is 16 residues. Germline V gene sequence: CDR1 SGHVS, CDR2 FQNEAQ. The trim removed 4 bases at V and 4 bases at J, leaving 8 bases unmatched. The CDR3 is CASSSGQREFTGELFF. For the CDR3, the DNA is TGTGCCAGCAGCTCCGGCCAGCGGGAGTTCACCGGGGAGCTGTTTTTT.

The chain combines TRBV2 with TRBJ2-1; perhaps TRBD1 as D (6 bases). The CDR3 loop spans 15 amino acids. With 8 bases removed from V and 4 bases from J, the gap between germline ends came to 18 bases. The germline V gene encodes CDR1 SNHLY and CDR2 FYNNEI. The CDR3 sequence: CASVKGDSMYNEQFF. The DNA for the CDR3 is TGTGCCAGCGTTAAGGGGGATAGCATGTACAATGAGCAGTTCTTC.

The CDR3 reads CASSLVGGAATDTIYF. Here the CDR3 DNA reads TGTGCCAGCAGCTTAGTGGGAGGAGCCGCGACAGACACCATATATTTT. The chain has TRBV7-2 and TRBJ1-3; tentative D call: TRBD1 (5 bases). The V gene lost 1 base and the J gene lost 8 bases, with 18 bases spanning the gap. Germline V lookup: CDR1 SGHTA, CDR2 FQGNSA. The CDR3 length is 16 residues.

The rearrangement joins TRBV9 to TRBJ2-7; 7 bases are shared with TRBD1. The CDR3 totals 17 residues. Trimming removed 0 bases from V and 1 base from J; junction bases left unmatched: 10. Germline CDR1 SGDLS, CDR2 YYNGEE. DNA for the CDR3: TGTGCCAGCAGCGTAGGGACAGGCAGGGTGGGTTCCTACGAGCAGTACTTC. It codes for CASSVGTGRVGSYEQYF.

The chain is built from TRBV10-3 and TRBJ2-5; 10 bases match TRBD1. Germline lookup yields CDR1 ENHRY and CDR2 SYGVKD. V lost 4 bases and J lost 5; bases outside the gene matches: 10. This CDR3 has 16 amino acids. This chain's CDR3 is CAISAARTGGRETQYF. CDR3 coding DNA: TGTGCCATCAGTGCCGCACGGACAGGGGGAAGGGAGACCCAGTACTTC.

The CDR3 region is CAWSVLGDWYGYTF. For the CDR3, the DNA is TGTGCCTGGAGTGTATTAGGGGACTGGTATGGCTACACCTTC. This chain connects TRBV30 to TRBJ1-2; D is perhaps TRBD1 (5 bases). Germline-derived CDR1 and CDR2 are GTSNPN and SVGIG (reference sequence). CDR3 size: 14 residues. V was trimmed by 0 bases and J by 5 bases, leaving 13 bases between them.

The CDR3 DNA reads TGTGCCAGCAGCACTCAACTATTCCGACAGGGGACTGAAGCTTTCTTT. Its translation is CASSTQLFRQGTEAFF. This sequence joins TRBV5-5 and TRBJ1-1, with 8 nucleotides matching TRBD1. The germline gives CDR1 SGHKS, CDR2 YYEKEE (reference sequence). The V segment lost 4 bases and the J segment 5 bases; nucleotides outside the gene matches: 13. This CDR3 comprises 16 residues. Full variable domain (outside the CDR3, taken from reference TRBV5-5 and TRBJ1-1): DAGVTQSPTHLIKTRGQQVTLRCSPISGHKSVSWYQQVLGQGPQFIFQYYEKEERGRGNFPDRFSARQFPNYSSELNVNALLLGDSALYLCASSTQLFRQGTEAFFGQGTRLTVV.